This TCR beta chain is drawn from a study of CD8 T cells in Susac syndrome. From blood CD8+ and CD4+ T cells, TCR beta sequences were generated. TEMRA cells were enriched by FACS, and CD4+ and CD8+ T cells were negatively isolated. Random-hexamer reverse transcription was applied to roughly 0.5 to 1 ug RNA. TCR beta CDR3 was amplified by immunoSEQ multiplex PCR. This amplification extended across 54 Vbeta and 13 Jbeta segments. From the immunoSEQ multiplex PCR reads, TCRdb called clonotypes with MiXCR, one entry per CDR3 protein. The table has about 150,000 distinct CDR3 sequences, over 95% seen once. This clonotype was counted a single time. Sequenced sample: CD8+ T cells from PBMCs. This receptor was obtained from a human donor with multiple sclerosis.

The CDR3 spells CSARRTSGRGSTQYF. As DNA, the CDR3 is TGCAGTGCCCGACGGACTAGCGGACGTGGTAGCACCCAGTACTTC. This sequence joins TRBV20-1 and TRBJ2-5, with 10 bases matching TRBD2. This CDR3 has 15 amino acids. J gave up 8 bases and V 6 bases, and 15 bases lay outside the gene matches. Germline V gene lookup returns CDR1 DFQATT and CDR2 SNEGSKA (reference sequence).